This T cell receptor (beta chain) was identified during a study of T-cell memory formation after mild COVID-19. Overall study: For the most part, TCR clusters were specific to one donor. Study-level points and caveats: The study detected some responding clones in pre-infection memory, suggesting cross-reactive memory joined. CD4+ contracting clones lay mainly in CM and EM, CD8+ ones in EMRA.

On this clonotype: Its antigen remains unidentified. No conserved phenylalanine or tryptophan is present at the end of the CDR3, so a read error is the likely explanation. No DNA is shown, since the ends of the CDR3 on it are uncertain; the CDR3 is the one TCRdb lists.

Per germline, CDR1 SQVTM and CDR2 ANQGSEA. The CDR3 length equals 10 residues, ends included. A 5'RACE reaction primed in the constant segment made cDNA libraries of TCR alpha and TCR beta, and these carried sample barcodes and UMIs. TCRdb passed the 5' RACE reads through MiXCR, listing each CDR3 protein once. The data show some 150,000 distinct CDR3 sequences, roughly a quarter seen once. The chain employs TRBV29-1 and TRBJ1-1; TRBD1, as called in the table, went unchecked against the DNA. Sequenced input: PBMCs or a T cell subset sorted from them (not recorded which). This TCR derives from an adult woman who had mild COVID-19 (a few samples of this study predate the infection). Cell type and time point are not known. This CDR3 reads CSVGPGDGTV.